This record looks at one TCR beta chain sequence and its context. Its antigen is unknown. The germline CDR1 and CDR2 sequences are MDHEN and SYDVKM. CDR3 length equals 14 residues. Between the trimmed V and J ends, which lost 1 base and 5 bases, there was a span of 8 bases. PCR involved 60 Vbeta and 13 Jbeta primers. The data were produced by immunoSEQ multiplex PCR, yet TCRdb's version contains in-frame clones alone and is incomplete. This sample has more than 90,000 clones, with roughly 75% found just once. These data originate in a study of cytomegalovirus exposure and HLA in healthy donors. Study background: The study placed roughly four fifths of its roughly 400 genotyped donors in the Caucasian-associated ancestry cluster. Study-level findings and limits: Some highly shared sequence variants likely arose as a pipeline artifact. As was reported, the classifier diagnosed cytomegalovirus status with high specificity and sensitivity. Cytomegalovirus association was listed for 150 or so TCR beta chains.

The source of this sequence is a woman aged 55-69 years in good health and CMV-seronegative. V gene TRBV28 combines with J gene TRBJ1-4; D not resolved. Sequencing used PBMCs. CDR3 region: CASSLSNSNEKLFF. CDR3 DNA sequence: TGTGCCAGCAGTTTATCAAACAGCAATGAAAAACTGTTTTTT.